This entry features one TCR beta chain sequence. This sample stems from a study of cytomegalovirus exposure and HLA in healthy donors. Looking at the study overall: Inside one of the first data releases sat about 85 million unique TCRs taken from HLA-typed donors.

The study ran its PCR with 60 Vbeta and 13 Jbeta primers. The protocol was immunoSEQ multiplex PCR, while the TCRdb copy is restricted to in-frame clones and leaves out a portion. The sample lists around 86,000 clones; roughly 8.2% were seen once. The CDR3 is 13 amino acids. The V gene lost 1 base and the J gene lost 3 bases, with 6 bases spanning the gap. Germline assignment: CDR1 MNHNS and CDR2 SASEGT. The sequence derives from a man over 45 in good health and CMV-seronegative. The sequenced material came from PBMCs. The chain links TRBV6-1 to TRBJ1-1; the D is unclear. Written as DNA, the CDR3 is TGTGCCAGCAGTGAAGGGGCCCACACTGAAGCTTTCTTT. Translated: CASSEGAHTEAFF.